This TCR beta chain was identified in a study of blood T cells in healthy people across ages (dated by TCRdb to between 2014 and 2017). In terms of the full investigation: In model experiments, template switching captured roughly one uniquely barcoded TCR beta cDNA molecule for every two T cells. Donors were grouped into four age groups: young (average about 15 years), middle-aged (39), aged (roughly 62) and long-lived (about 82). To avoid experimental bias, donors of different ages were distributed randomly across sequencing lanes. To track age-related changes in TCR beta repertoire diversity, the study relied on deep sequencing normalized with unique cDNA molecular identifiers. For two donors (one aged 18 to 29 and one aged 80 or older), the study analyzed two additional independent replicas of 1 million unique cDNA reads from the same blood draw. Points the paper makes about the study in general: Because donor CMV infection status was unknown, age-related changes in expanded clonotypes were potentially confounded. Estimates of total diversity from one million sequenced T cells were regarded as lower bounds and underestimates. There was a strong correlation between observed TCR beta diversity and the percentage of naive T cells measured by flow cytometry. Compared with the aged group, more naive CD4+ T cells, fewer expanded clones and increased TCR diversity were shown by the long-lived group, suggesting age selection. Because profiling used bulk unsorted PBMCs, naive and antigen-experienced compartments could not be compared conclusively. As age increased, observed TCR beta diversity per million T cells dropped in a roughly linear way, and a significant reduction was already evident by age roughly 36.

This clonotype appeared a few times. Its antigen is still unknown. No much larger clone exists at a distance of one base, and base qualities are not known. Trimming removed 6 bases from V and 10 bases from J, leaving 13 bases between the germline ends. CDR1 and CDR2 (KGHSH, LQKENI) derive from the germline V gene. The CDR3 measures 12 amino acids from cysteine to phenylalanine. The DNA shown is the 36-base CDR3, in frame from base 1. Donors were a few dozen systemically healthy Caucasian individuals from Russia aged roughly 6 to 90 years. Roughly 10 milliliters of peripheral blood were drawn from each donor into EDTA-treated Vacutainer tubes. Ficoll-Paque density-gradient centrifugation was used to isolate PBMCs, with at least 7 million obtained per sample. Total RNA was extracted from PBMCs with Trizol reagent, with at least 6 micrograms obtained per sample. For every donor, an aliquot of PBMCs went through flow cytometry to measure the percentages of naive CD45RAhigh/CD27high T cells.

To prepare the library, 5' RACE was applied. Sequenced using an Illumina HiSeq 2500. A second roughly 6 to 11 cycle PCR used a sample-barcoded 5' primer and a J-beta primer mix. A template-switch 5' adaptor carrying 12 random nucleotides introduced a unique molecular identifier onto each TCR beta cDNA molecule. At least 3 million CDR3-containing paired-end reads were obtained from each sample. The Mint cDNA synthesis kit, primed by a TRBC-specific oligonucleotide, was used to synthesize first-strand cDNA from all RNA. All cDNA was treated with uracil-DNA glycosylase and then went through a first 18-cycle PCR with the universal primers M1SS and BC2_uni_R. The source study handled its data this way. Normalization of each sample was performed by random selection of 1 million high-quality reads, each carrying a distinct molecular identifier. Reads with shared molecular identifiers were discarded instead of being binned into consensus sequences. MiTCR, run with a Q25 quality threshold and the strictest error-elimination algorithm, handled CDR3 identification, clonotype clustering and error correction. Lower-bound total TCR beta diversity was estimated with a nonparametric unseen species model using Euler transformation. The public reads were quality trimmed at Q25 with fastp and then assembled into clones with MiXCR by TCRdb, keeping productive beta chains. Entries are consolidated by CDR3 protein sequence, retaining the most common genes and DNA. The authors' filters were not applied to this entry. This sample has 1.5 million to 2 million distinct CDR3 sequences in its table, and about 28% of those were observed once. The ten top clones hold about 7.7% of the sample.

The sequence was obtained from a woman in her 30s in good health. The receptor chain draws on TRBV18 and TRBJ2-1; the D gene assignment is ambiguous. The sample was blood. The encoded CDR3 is CASSGNGVEQFF. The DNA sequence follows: TGTGCCAGCTCTGGAAATGGTGTCGAGCAGTTCTTC.